A single sample is the source of the 29 T cell receptor beta chains below, sequenced in a study of cytomegalovirus exposure and HLA in healthy donors. Here immunoSEQ multiplex PCR was the method, and the copy in TCRdb shows in-frame clones only, minus some. The sample holds some 240,000 clones, around 88% seen once. Material for sequencing was PBMCs. These receptors were obtained from a woman aged 25 to 39 in good health and CMV-seropositive.

CDR3: CASSLRGFNQPQHF. The CDR3 bases are TGTGCCAGCAGTTTAAGGGGCTTCAATCAGCCCCAGCATTTT. The chain carries TRBV27 and TRBJ1-5; weak D call: TRBD1 (5 bases). The V and J ends lost 2 bases and 3 bases respectively, with 8 bases between them. The CDR3 has 14 residues. Germline values: CDR1 MNHEY, CDR2 SMNVEV (reference sequence).

The V and J genes are TRBV6-1 and TRBJ1-2; 7 bases map to TRBD1. Per the germline V gene, CDR1 is MNHNS and CDR2 is SASEGT. The CDR3 covers 14 residues. The J segment lost 3 bases and the V segment lost 6 bases, leaving 7 bases of the junction unmatched. CDR3 protein: CASRAGTVYYGYTF. The CDR3 bases are TGTGCCAGCAGGGCCGGGACAGTATACTATGGCTACACCTTC.

The rearrangement joins TRBV4-1 to TRBJ1-1; D gene ambiguous. The CDR3 has 16 amino acids. Trimming took 4 bases from V and 4 from J, leaving 19 bases between them. Per germline, CDR1 MGHRA and CDR2 YSYEKL. The CDR3 sequence: CASSLLAAGVGTEAFF. Written as DNA, the CDR3 is TGCGCCAGCAGCCTCCTCGCGGCCGGGGTAGGCACTGAAGCTTTCTTT.

The chain has TRBV9 and TRBJ2-7, with D perhaps matching TRBD2 (5 bases). The CDR3 extends over 18 amino acids. V was trimmed by 1 base and J by 3 bases, leaving 23 bases between them. The germline CDR1 and CDR2 sequences are SGDLS and YYNGEE. CDR3 DNA: TGTGCCAGCAGCGTAAAGAGGTACGCTAGCACGGTGCTCTACGAGCAGTACTTC. This translates into CASSVKRYASTVLYEQYF.

The chain uses TRBV9 and TRBJ2-2; possible D gene TRBD2, 6 bases. CDR3 length: 18 residues. The germline V gene has CDR1 SGDLS and CDR2 YYNGEE. Between the trimmed V and J ends, which lost 0 bases and 4 bases, there was a span of 19 bases. CDR3 nucleotides: TGTGCCAGCAGCGTAGGGCGGAGGGGAGCCGTGGGCACCGGGGAGCTGTTTTTT. Its translation: CASSVGRRGAVGTGELFF.

The chain combines TRBV9 with TRBJ2-1, with TRBD1 matching over 9 bases. The V and J ends lost 0 bases and 8 bases, in that order; junction bases with no gene match: 9. From germline, CDR1 is SGDLS and CDR2 YYNGEE. The CDR3 runs to 16 residues. The CDR3 region has the DNA TGTGCCAGCAGCGTAGGATCGGCGGGACAGGGTGATGAGCAGTTCTTC. Its translation: CASSVGSAGQGDEQFF.

The rearrangement links TRBV29-1 to TRBJ2-3; perhaps TRBD2 as D (5 bases). Trimming pared 7 bases from V and 1 base from J, leaving 12 bases between. Germline assignment: CDR1 SQVTM and CDR2 ANQGSEA. This CDR3 is built from 13 residues. This chain's CDR3 is CSGSGAGTDTQYF. CDR3 bases: TGCAGCGGATCCGGAGCGGGCACAGATACGCAGTATTTT.

Only a few counts were recorded for this clone. Distinct nucleotide sequences in the sample also encode this CDR3. The chain carries TRBV5-1 and TRBJ2-1; a possible D gene is TRBD2 (6 bases). Looked up from germline, CDR1 is SGHRS and CDR2 is YFSETQ. The germline V and J ends were trimmed by 4 bases and 5 bases, with 10 bases remaining between them. This CDR3 is 13 amino acids long. The CDR3 DNA reads TGCGCCAGCAGCCTGGGACTTGACAATGAGCAGTTCTTC. It codes for CASSLGLDNEQFF.

The V and J genes are TRBV27 and TRBJ2-1; 8 nucleotides align to TRBD2. Trimming cost V 4 bases and J 8 bases; bases outside gene matches: 13. This CDR3 contains 16 residues. Germline CDR1 reads MNHEY; CDR2 reads SMNVEV (reference sequence). This CDR3 is CASSSGTSGVSDEQFF. In DNA, the CDR3 is TGTGCCAGCAGTTCCGGTACTAGCGGTGTCAGCGATGAGCAGTTCTTC.

This chain uses TRBV19 with TRBJ2-7; 8 nucleotides line up with TRBD2. The V and J ends lost 3 bases and 7 bases, in that order; junction bases with no gene match: 11. Germline V gene lookup returns CDR1 LNHDA and CDR2 SQIVND (reference sequence). CDR3 length equals 15 residues. This chain's CDR3 is CASSIPDPSGGEQYF. The CDR3, as DNA: TGTGCCAGTAGTATCCCTGACCCGTCGGGAGGGGAGCAGTACTTC.

The chain couples TRBV5-1 to TRBJ2-7, with D hard to call. This CDR3 contains 15 residues. V was shortened by 6 bases and J by 4 bases, with 20 bases between the two germline ends. Germline V gives CDR1 SGHRS, CDR2 YFSETQ. This CDR3 is CASTYSAPGYYEQYF. CDR3 bases: TGCGCCAGCACCTACTCTGCCCCCGGGTATTACGAGCAGTACTTC.

CDR3 sequence: CASSSRQGAGIDTQYF. In nucleotides, the CDR3 is TGTGCCAGCAGTTCTCGCCAGGGGGCCGGGATAGATACGCAGTATTTT. The chain links TRBV28 to TRBJ2-3; 8 bases line up with TRBD1. CDR1 and CDR2 (germline): MDHEN, SYDVKM. This CDR3 comprises 16 residues. The J segment lost 5 bases and the V segment lost 4 bases, leaving 11 bases of the junction unmatched.

This clone was recorded once. The chain joins TRBV7-8 to TRBJ2-7; 7 bases fit TRBD2. With 3 bases clipped from V and 6 bases from J, the junction kept 5 bases outside the gene matches. The CDR3 sequence is 13 residues long. Germline V gene lookup returns CDR1 SGHVS and CDR2 FQNEAQ. CDR3 in DNA: TGTGCCAGCAGCTTTGTAGGGAGGGTCGAGCAGTACTTC. Translation: CASSFVGRVEQYF.

The CDR3 DNA is TGTGCCAGTAGTTCCCTCCGGCTAGCGGTACCCTACGAGCAGTACTTC. Translation gives CASSSLRLAVPYEQYF. This chain uses TRBV19 with TRBJ2-7; TRBD2 aligns across 7 bases. The CDR3 totals 16 residues. From germline, CDR1 is LNHDA and CDR2 SQIVND (reference sequence). The ends lost 5 bases at V and 2 bases at J; junction bases unmatched: 12.

In this sample, this clone turned up once. The chain links TRBV7-9 to TRBJ2-1, with D maybe TRBD2 (6 bases). The V and J ends lost 5 bases and 5 bases respectively, with 19 bases between them. The germline V gene has CDR1 SEHNR and CDR2 FQNEAQ (reference sequence). This CDR3 region has 16 residues. The CDR3 region has the DNA TGTGCCAGCAGCGGAGGGGTCGGGAGCACACACAATGAGCAGTTCTTC. It is translated as CASSGGVGSTHNEQFF.

The chain carries TRBV27 and TRBJ2-3, with D possibly matching TRBD1 (6 bases). The CDR3 runs to 12 residues. V lost 4 bases, J lost 6 bases, and 8 bases lay in between. Germline V lookup: CDR1 MNHEY, CDR2 SMNVEV (reference sequence). CDR3 loop: CASSSDRDTQYF. The CDR3 DNA reads as TGTGCCAGCAGTTCAGACAGGGATACGCAGTATTTT.

The CDR3 protein is CASSKFGLGADTQYF. In nucleotides, the CDR3 is TGTGCCAGCAGTAAATTTGGACTAGGTGCAGATACGCAGTATTTT. The genes are TRBV2 and TRBJ2-3; 7 bases map to TRBD2. The CDR3 is 15 amino acids. Trimming cost V 5 bases and J 4 bases; bases outside gene matches: 9. From germline, CDR1 is SNHLY and CDR2 FYNNEI.

V usage is TRBV9 and J usage is TRBJ2-3, with D possibly TRBD2 on 6 matching bases. V was pared by 0 bases and J by 7 bases, with 12 bases between. CDR1 is SGDLS and CDR2 is YYNGEE in the germline V gene. CDR3 length: 14 amino acids. The CDR3 DNA sequence: TGTGCCAGCAGCGTAGACGCGGGGCGGTATACGCAGTATTTT. The encoded protein is CASSVDAGRYTQYF. Together with reference TRBV9 and TRBJ2-3, the CDR3 gives the full variable domain: DSGVTQTPKHLITATGQRVTLRCSPRSGDLSVYWYQQSLDQGLQFLIQYYNGEERAKGNILERFSAQQFPDLHSELNLSSLELGDSALYFCASSVDAGRYTQYFGPGTRLTVL.

CDR3 bases: TGCGCCAGCAGCCGTTCTTCCGGGACAGGGCGAGAGACCCAGTACTTC. Its translation: CASSRSSGTGRETQYF. The chain couples TRBV5-1 to TRBJ2-5; 9 nucleotides line up with TRBD1. The germline gives CDR1 SGHRS, CDR2 YFSETQ. The CDR3 spans 16 residues. After removal of 4 bases from V and 4 bases from J, the junction contained 11 bases not matched to a gene.

J is TRBJ1-1 and V is TRBV15; TRBD1 aligns across 10 bases. The CDR3 consists of 17 residues. Per the germline V gene, CDR1 is LNHNV and CDR2 is YYDKDF (reference sequence). With V trimmed by 7 bases and J by 3 bases, 14 bases remained unmatched. CDR3 loop: CATTPSWGQGRHTEAFF. In DNA, the CDR3 is TGTGCCACCACTCCTTCGTGGGGACAGGGGAGACACACTGAAGCTTTCTTT. The variable domain in full, with the rest retrieved from reference TRBV15 and TRBJ1-1, is DAMVIQNPRYQVTQFGKPVTLSCSQTLNHNVMYWYQQKSSQAPKLLFHYYDKDFNNEADTPDNFQSRRPNTSFCFLDIRSPGLGDTAMYLCATTPSWGQGRHTEAFFGQGTRLTVV.

The chain employs TRBV25-1 and TRBJ2-2; no clear D. Trimming shortened V by 1 base and J by 6 bases, and 9 bases separated the two germline ends. This CDR3 has 14 amino acids. The germline V gene has CDR1 MGHDK and CDR2 SYGVNS. CDR3 sequence (DNA): TGTGCCAGCAGTGAATCGGTATACGCCGGGGAGCTGTTTTTT. Its protein product is CASSESVYAGELFF.

Notes on this clone: The same CDR3 arises from other DNA sequences in this sample as well. The rearrangement joins TRBV6-5 to TRBJ2-2; possible D gene TRBD1, 5 bases. Germline CDR1 is MNHEY and CDR2 is SVGAGI. The CDR3 consists of 15 residues. V lost 2 bases and J lost 1, with 8 bases in between. CDR3 sequence (DNA): TGTGCCAGCAGTTACGGTGACAGGAACACCGGGGAGCTGTTTTTT. It encodes CASSYGDRNTGELFF.

The chain couples TRBV15 to TRBJ2-7; 12 nucleotides align to TRBD2. Trimming removed 3 bases from V and 5 bases from J; junction bases left unmatched: 17. This CDR3 comprises 19 residues. Germline CDR1 reads LNHNV; CDR2 reads YYDKDF (reference sequence). The CDR3 protein is CATSSGLAGKSLFIDEQYF. CDR3 in DNA: TGTGCCACCAGCAGCGGACTAGCGGGAAAGTCCCTATTTATAGACGAGCAGTACTTC. Full variable domain (outside the CDR3, taken from reference TRBV15 and TRBJ2-7): DAMVIQNPRYQVTQFGKPVTLSCSQTLNHNVMYWYQQKSSQAPKLLFHYYDKDFNNEADTPDNFQSRRPNTSFCFLDIRSPGLGDTAMYLCATSSGLAGKSLFIDEQYFGPGTRLTVT.

This clone was found many times. Other nucleotide sequences from this sample produce the same CDR3. This rearrangement joins TRBV5-4 to TRBJ1-5; the D gene is possibly TRBD1 (5 bases). Germline CDR1 reads SGHNT; CDR2 reads YYREEE (reference sequence). This CDR3 is built from 13 residues. V was trimmed by 3 bases and J by 2 bases, leaving 6 bases between them. CDR3 nucleotides: TGTGCCAGCAGCTCGGGGGGCAATCAGCCCCAGCATTTT. It specifies CASSSGGNQPQHF.

This clone was seen more than once but under ten times. The gene calls are TRBV30 and TRBJ1-2, with a tentative D call TRBD1 (5 bases). The CDR3 has 13 residues. V shed 5 bases and J shed 4 bases, with 14 bases lying between them. Germline CDR1 and CDR2: GTSNPN and SVGIG (reference sequence). CDR3: CAWGAPGIYGYTF. CDR3 sequence (DNA): TGTGCCTGGGGGGCGCCTGGGATCTATGGCTACACCTTC.

The V gene is TRBV9, the J gene TRBJ2-5; no clear D gene. The length of the CDR3 is 15 residues. The germline V gene encodes CDR1 SGDLS and CDR2 YYNGEE. Trimming shortened V by 0 bases and J by 1 base, and 10 bases separated the two germline ends. This CDR3 is CASSVGQIVQETQYF. The CDR3 coding sequence is TGTGCCAGCAGCGTAGGTCAAATTGTCCAAGAGACCCAGTACTTC.

The rearrangement joins TRBV25-1 to TRBJ1-2; possible D gene TRBD1, 6 bases. Germline V gene lookup returns CDR1 MGHDK and CDR2 SYGVNS. This CDR3 comprises 15 residues. Trimming stripped 6 bases from V and 3 bases from J, with 17 bases between. CDR3 in DNA: TGTGCCAGCAGCGAAAGTAGGGGGTCAGACTATGGCTACACCTTC. This sequence encodes CASSESRGSDYGYTF.

The chain carries TRBV10-3 and TRBJ2-1, with D uncertain. V was clipped by 4 bases and J by 5 bases, with 12 bases between them. The CDR3 extends over 14 amino acids. CDR1 is ENHRY and CDR2 is SYGVKD in the germline V gene. CDR3 sequence (DNA): TGTGCCATCAGTGTGCTAGGATTTAACAATGAGCAGTTCTTC. It yields the protein CAISVLGFNNEQFF.

In this sample, this clone turned up a few times. The chain has TRBV27 and TRBJ2-7; 8 positions match TRBD1. Losses at the gene ends were 5 bases for V and 4 bases for J; bases not matched to a gene: 4. The germline V gene has CDR1 MNHEY and CDR2 SMNVEV (reference sequence). The CDR3 is 13 amino acids. The CDR3, as DNA: TGTGCCAGCAGTCAGGACAGGGTTTACGAGCAGTACTTC. Amino acids: CASSQDRVYEQYF.